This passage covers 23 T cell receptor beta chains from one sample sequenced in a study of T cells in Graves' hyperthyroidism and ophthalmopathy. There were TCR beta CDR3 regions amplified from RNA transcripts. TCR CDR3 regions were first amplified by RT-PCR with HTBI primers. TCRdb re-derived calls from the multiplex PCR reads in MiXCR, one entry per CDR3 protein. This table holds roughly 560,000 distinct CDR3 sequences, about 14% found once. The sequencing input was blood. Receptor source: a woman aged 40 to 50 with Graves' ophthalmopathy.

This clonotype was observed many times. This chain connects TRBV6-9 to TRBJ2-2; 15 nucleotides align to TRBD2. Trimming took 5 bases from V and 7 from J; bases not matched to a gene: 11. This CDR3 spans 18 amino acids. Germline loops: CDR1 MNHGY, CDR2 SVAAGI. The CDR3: CASSPTGTSGRWGGELFF. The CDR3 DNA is TGTGCCAGCAGTCCCACCGGGACTAGCGGGAGGTGGGGCGGGGAGCTGTTTTTT.

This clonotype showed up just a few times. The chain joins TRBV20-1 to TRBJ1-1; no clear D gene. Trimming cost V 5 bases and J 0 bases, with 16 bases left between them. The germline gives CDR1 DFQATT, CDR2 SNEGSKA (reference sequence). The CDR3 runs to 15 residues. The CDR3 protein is CSAESAELMNTEAFF. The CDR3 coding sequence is TGCAGTGCTGAGTCGGCGGAACTCATGAACACTGAAGCTTTCTTT.

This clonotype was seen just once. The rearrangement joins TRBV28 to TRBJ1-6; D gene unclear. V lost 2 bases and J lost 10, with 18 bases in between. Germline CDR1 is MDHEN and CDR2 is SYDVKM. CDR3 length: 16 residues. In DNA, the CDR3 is TGTGCCAGCAGTTTAGATGGTAACCCCCTGGGGTCACCCCTCCACTTT. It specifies CASSLDGNPLGSPLHF. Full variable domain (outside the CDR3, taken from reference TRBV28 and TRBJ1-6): DVKVTQSSRYLVKRTGEKVFLECVQDMDHENMFWYRQDPGLGLRLIYFSYDVKMKEKGDIPEGYSVSREKKERFSLILESASTNQTSMYLCASSLDGNPLGSPLHFGNGTRLTVT.

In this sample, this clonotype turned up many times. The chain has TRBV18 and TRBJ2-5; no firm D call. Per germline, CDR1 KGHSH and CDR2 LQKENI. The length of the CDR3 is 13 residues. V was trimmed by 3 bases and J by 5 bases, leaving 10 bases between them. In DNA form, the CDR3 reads TGTGCCAGCTCACCCCAGGTGATGGAGACCCAGTACTTC. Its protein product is CASSPQVMETQYF.

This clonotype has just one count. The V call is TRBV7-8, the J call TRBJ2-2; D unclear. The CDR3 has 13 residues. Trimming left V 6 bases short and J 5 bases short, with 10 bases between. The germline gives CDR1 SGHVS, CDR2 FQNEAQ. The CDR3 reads CASRSLGTGELFF. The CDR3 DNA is TGTGCCAGCAGGTCTCTTGGGACCGGGGAGCTGTTTTTT.

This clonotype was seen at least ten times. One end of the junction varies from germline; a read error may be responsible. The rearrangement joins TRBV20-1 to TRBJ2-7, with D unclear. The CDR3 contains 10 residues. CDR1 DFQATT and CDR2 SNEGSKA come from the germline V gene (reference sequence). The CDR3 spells CSAGSYEQYF. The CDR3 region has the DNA TGTAGTGCCGGGTCCTACGAGCAGTACTTC.

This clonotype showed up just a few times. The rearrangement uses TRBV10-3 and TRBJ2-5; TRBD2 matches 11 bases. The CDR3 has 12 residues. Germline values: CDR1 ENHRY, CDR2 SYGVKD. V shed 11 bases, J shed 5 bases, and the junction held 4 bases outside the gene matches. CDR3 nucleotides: TGTGCCGTCTCTAGCGGGAGGGAGACCCAGTACTTC. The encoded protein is CAVSSGRETQYF.

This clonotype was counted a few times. Written as DNA, the CDR3 is TGTGCCAGCAGTCGGAACAGGGGGCTCACTGAAGCTTTCTTT. Its protein is CASSRNRGLTEAFF. The chain recombines TRBV28 with TRBJ1-1; 9 bases agree with TRBD1. The CDR3 runs to 14 residues. The ends lost 5 bases at V and 4 bases at J; junction bases unmatched: 5. CDR1 and CDR2 from the germline V gene are MDHEN and SYDVKM.

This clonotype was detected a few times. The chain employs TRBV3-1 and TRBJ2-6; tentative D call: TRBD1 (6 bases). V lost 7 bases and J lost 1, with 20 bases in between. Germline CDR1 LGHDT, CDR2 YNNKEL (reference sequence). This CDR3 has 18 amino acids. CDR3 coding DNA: TGTGCCAGCACCCGAGGGCCACAGGGCACTTCTGGGGCCAACGTCCTGACTTTC. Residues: CASTRGPQGTSGANVLTF.

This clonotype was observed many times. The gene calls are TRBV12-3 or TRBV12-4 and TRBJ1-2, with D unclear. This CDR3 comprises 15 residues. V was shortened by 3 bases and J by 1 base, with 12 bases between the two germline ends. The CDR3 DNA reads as TGTGCCAGCAGTTTTAGTCGAAGAAGTAACTATGGCTACACCTTC. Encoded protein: CASSFSRRSNYGYTF.

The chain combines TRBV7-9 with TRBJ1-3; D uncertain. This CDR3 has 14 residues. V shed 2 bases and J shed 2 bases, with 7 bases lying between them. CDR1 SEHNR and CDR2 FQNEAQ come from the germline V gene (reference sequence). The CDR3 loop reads CASSLLTAGNTIYF. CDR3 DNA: TGTGCCAGCAGCTTACTGACCGCTGGAAACACCATATATTTT.

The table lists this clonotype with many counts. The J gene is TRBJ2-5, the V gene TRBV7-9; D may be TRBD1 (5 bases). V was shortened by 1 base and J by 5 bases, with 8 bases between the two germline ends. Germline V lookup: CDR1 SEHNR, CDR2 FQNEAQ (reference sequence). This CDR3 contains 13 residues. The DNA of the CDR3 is TGTGCCAGCAGCTTAGAGGGGTTGGAGACCCAGTACTTC. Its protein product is CASSLEGLETQYF.

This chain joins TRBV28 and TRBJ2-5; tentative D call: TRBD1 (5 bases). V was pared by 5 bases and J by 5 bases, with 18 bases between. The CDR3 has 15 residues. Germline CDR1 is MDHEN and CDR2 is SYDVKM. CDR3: CASSKGLGGQETQYF. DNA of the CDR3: TGTGCCAGCAGTAAGGGGCTAGGTGGGCAGGAGACCCAGTACTTC.

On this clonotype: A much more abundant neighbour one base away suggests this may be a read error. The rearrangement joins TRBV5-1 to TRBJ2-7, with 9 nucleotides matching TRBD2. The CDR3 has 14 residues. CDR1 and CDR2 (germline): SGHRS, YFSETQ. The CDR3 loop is CASSLRGGAYEQHF. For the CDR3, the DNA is TGCGCCAGCAGCCTGCGGGGGGGCGCCTACGAGCAGCACTTC.

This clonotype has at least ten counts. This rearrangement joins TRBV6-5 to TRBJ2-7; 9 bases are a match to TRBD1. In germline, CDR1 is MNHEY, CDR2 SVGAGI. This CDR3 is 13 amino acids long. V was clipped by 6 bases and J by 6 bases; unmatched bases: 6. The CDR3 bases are TGTGCCAGCAGGAGATACAGGGGGCTCGAGCAGTACTTC. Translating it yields CASRRYRGLEQYF.

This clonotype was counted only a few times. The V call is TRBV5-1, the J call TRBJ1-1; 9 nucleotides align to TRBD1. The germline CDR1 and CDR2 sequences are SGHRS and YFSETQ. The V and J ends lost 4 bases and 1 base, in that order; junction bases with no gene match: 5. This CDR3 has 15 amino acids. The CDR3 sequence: CASSGGQGWNTEAFF. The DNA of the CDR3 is TGCGCCAGCAGCGGAGGACAGGGGTGGAACACTGAAGCTTTCTTT.

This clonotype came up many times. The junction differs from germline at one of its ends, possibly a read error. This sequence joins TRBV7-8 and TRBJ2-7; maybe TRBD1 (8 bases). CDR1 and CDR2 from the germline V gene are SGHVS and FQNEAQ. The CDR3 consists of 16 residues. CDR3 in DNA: TGTGCCAGCTTCGGGGGGCTGACAGGGGCCTCCCACGAGCAGTACTTC. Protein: CASFGGLTGASHEQYF.

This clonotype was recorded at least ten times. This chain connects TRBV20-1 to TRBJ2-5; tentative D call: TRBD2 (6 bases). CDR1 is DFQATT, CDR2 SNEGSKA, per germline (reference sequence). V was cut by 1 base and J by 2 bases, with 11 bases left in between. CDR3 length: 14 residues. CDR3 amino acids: CSARAGEEQETQYF. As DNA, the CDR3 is TGCAGTGCTAGAGCGGGGGAGGAACAAGAGACCCAGTACTTC.

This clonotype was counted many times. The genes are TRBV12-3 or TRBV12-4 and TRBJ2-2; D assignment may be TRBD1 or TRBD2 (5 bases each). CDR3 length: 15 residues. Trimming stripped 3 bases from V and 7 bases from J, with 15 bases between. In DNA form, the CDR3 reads TGTGCCAGCAGTTTGCGGCAGGGTGGAGGCGGGGAGCTGTTTTTT. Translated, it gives CASSLRQGGGGELFF.

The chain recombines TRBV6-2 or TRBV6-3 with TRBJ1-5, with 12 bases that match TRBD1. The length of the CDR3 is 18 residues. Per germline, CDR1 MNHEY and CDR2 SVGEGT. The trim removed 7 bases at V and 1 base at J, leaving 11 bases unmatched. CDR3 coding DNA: TGTGCCAGCAACCCGAGGGGACAGGGGGCGGGAAGCAATCAGCCCCAGCATTTT. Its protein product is CASNPRGQGAGSNQPQHF.

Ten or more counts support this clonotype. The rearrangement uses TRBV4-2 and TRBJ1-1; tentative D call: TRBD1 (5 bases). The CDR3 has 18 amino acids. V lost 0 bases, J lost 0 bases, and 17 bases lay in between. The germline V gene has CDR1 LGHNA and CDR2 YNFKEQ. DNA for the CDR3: TGTGCCAGCAGCCAAGATTTCAGGGATGACGGAATGAACACTGAAGCTTTCTTT. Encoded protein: CASSQDFRDDGMNTEAFF.

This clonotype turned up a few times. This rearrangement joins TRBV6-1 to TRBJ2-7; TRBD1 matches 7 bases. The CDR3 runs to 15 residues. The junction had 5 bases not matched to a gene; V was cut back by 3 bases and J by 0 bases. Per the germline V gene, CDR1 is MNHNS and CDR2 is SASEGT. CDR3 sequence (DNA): TGTGCCAGCAGTGAGATAAGGGGGCCCTCCTACGAGCAGTACTTC. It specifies CASSEIRGPSYEQYF.

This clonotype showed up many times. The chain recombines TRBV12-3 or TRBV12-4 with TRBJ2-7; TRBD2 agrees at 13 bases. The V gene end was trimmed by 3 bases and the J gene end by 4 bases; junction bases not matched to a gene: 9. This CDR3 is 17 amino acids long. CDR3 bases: TGTGCCAGCAGTTTGAGGGGGACTAGCGGGACCCTTTACGAGCAGTACTTC. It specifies CASSLRGTSGTLYEQYF.